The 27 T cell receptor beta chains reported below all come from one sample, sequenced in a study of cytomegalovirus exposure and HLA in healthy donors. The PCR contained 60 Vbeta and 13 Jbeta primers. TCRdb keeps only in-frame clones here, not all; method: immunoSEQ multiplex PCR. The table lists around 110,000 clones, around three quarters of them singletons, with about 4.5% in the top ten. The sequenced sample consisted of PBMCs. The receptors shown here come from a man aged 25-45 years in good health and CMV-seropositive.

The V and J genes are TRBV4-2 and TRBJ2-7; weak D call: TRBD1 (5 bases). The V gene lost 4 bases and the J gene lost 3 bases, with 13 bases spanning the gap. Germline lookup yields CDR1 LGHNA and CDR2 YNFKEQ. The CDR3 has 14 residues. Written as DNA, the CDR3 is TGTGCCAGCAGCCCGTCGGACAATTACTACGAGCAGTACTTC. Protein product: CASSPSDNYYEQYF.

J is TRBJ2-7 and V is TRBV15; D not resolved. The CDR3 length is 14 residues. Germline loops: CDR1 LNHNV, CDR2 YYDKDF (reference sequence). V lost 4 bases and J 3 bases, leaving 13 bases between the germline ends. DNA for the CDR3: TGTGCCACCAGCATGAGCCATAGTTTCTACGAGCAGTACTTC. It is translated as CATSMSHSFYEQYF.

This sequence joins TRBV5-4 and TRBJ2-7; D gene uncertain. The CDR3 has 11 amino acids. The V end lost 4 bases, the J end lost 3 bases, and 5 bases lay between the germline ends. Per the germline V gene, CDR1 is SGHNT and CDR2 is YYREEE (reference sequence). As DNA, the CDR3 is TGTGCCAGCAGCACTAACTACGAGCAGTACTTC. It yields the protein CASSTNYEQYF.

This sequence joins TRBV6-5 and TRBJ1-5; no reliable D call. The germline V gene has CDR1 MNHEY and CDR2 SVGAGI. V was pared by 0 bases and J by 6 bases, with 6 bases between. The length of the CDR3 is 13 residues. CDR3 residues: CASSYSHGQPQHF. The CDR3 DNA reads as TGTGCCAGCAGTTACTCGCACGGTCAGCCCCAGCATTTT.

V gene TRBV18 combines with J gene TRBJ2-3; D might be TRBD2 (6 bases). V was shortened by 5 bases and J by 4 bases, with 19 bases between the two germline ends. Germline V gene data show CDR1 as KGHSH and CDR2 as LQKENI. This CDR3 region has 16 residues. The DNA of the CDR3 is TGTGCCAGCTCATCGAATGGGGGGAGTGAAGCAGATACGCAGTATTTT. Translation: CASSSNGGSEADTQYF.

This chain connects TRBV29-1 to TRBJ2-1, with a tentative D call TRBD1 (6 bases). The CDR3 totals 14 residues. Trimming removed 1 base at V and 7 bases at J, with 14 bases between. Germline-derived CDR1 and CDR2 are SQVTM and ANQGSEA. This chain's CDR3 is CSVEASGVGNEQFF. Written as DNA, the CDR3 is TGCAGCGTTGAAGCATCAGGGGTGGGGAATGAGCAGTTCTTC.

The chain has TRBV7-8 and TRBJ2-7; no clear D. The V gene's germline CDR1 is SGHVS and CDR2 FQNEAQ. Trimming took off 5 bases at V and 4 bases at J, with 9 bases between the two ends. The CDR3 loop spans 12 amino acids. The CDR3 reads CASSKGAYEQYF. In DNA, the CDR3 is TGTGCCAGCAGCAAAGGAGCTTACGAGCAGTACTTC.

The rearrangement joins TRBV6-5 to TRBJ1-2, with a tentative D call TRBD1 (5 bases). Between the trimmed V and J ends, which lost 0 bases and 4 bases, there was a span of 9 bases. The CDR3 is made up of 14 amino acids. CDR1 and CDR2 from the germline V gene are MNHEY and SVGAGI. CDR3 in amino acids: CASSYSAGRYGYTF. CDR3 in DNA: TGTGCCAGCAGTTACTCGGCGGGGCGCTATGGCTACACCTTC.

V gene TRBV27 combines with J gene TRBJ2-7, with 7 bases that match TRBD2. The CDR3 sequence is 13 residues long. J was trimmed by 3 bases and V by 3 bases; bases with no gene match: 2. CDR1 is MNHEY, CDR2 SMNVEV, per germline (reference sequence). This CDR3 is CASSLAGDYEQYF. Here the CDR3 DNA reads TGTGCCAGCAGTTTGGCGGGAGACTACGAGCAGTACTTC.

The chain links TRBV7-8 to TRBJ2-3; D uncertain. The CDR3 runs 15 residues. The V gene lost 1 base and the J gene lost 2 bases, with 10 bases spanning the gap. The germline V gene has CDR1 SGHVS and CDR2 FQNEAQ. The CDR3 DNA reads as TGTGCCAGCAGCTTAGTCTTCAGGTACACAGATACGCAGTATTTT. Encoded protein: CASSLVFRYTDTQYF. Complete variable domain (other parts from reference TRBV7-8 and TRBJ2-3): GAGVSQSPRYKVAKRGQDVALRCDPISGHVSLFWYQQALGQGPEFLTYFQNEAQLDKSGLPSDRFFAERPEGSVSTLKIQRTQQEDSAVYLCASSLVFRYTDTQYFGPGTRLTVL.

This chain's CDR3 is CASSLGQGRTYEQYF. For the CDR3, the DNA is TGTGCCAGCAGCTTGGGGCAGGGAAGAACCTACGAGCAGTACTTC. J is TRBJ2-5 and V is TRBV5-4; possible D gene TRBD1, 5 bases. The DNA end is a closer match to TRBJ2-7, so the J assignment may be wrong. Germline CDR1 SGHNT, CDR2 YYREEE (reference sequence). The length of the CDR3 is 15 residues.

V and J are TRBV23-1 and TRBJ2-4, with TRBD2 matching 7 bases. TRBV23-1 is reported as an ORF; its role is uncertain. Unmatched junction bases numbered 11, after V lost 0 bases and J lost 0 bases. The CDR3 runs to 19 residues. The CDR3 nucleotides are TGCGCCAGCAGTCAATCGAGGGCGGGGGACGCTCTAGCCAAAAACATTCAGTACTTC. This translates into CASSQSRAGDALAKNIQYF.

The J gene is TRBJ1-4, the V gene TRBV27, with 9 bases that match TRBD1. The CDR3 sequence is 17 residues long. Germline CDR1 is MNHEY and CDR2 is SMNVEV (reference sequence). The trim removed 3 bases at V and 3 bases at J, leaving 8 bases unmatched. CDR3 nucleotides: TGTGCCAGCAGTTTGGACGGGACAGGGTGGGCTAATGAAAAACTGTTTTTT. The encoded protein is CASSLDGTGWANEKLFF.

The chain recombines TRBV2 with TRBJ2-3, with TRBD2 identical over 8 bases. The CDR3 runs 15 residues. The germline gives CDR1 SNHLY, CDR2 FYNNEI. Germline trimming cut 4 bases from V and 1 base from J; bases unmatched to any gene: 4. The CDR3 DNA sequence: TGTGCCAGCAGTGGCCAGCGGGGGCGCACAGATACGCAGTATTTT. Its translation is CASSGQRGRTDTQYF.

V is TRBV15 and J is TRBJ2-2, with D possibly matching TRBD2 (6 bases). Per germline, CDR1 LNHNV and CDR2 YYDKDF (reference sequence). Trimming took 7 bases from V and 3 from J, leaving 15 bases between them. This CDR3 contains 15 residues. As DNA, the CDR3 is TGTGCCACCACTGGGGGTAGCGGCTACACCGGGGAGCTGTTTTTT. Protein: CATTGGSGYTGELFF.

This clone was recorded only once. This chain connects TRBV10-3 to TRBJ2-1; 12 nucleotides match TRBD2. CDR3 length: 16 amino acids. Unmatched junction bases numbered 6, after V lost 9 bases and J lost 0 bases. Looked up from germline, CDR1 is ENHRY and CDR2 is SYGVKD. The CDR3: CAMSLAGGDSYNEQFF. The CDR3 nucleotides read TGTGCCATGAGTCTAGCGGGAGGGGACTCCTACAATGAGCAGTTCTTC.

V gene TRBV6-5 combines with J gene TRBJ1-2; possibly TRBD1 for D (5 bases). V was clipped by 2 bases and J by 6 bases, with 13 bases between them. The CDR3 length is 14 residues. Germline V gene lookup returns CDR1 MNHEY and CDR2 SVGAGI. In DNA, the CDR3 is TGTGCCAGCAGTTACCGGGCAGGGTGGGATGGCTACACCTTC. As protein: CASSYRAGWDGYTF.

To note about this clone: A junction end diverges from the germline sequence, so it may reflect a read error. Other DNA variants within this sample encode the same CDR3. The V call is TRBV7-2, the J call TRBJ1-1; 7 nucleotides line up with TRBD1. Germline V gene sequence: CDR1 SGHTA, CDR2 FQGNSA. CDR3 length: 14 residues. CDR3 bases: TGCGCCAGCAGCCTACGACAGGGCCCCACTGAAGCTTTCTTT. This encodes CASSLRQGPTEAFF.

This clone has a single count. For the CDR3, the DNA is TGTGCCAGCAGCTTGCAGGGGACCCATTTTATCGACGAGCAGTACTTC. This codes for CASSLQGTHFIDEQYF. This sequence joins TRBV5-6 and TRBJ2-7, with D possibly TRBD1 on 6 matching bases. V shed 1 base and J shed 5 bases, with 19 bases lying between them. Germline-derived CDR1 and CDR2 are SGHDT and YYEEEE. The CDR3 totals 16 residues.

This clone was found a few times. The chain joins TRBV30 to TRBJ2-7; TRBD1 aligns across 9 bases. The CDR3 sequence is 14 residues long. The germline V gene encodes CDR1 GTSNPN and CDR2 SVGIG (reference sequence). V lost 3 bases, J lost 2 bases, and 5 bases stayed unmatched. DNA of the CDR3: TGTGCCTGGAGACCGTGGGACAGGGCCTACGAGCAGTACTTC. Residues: CAWRPWDRAYEQYF.

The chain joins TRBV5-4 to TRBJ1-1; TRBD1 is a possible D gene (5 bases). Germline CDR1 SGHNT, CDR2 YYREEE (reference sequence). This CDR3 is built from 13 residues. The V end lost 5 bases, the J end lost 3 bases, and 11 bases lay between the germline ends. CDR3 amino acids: CASREWGDTEAFF. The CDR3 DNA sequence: TGTGCCAGCAGGGAGTGGGGCGACACTGAAGCTTTCTTT.

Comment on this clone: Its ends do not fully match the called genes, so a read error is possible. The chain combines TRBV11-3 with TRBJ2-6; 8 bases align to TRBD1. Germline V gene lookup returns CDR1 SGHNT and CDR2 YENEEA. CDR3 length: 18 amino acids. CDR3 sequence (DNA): TGTGCCAGCAGCTTAGATCGAGGACAGGGAAATGGGGCCAACGGCCTGACTTTC. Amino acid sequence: CASSLDRGQGNGANGLTF.

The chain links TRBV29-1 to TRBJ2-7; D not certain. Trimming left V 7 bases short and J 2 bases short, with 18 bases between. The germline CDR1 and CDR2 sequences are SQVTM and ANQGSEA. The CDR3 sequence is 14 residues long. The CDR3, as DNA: TGCAGCGCTGTTGGGCAGCCTTACACCTACGAGCAGTACTTC. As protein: CSAVGQPYTYEQYF.

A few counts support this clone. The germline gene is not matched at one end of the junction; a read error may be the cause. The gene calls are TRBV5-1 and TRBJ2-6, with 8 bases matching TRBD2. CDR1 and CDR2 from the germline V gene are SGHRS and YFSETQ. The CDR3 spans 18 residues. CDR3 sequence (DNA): TGCGCCAGCAGCGCGTTCGGGGGGGCTATCTCTGGGGCCAACGGCCTGACTTTC. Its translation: CASSAFGGAISGANGLTF.

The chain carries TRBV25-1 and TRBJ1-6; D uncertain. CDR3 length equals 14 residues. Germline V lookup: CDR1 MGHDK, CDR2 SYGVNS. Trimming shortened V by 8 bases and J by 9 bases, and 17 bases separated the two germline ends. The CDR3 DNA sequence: TGTGCCAGCCCGGTGAGCGTTTTGGGTTCACCCCTCCACTTT. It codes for CASPVSVLGSPLHF. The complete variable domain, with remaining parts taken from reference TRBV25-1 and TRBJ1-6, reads EADIYQTPRYLVIGTGKKITLECSQTMGHDKMYWYQQDPGMELHLIHYSYGVNSTEKGDLSSESTVSRIRTEHFPLTLESARPSHTSQYLCASPVSVLGSPLHFGNGTRLTVT.

In nucleotides, the CDR3 is TGTGCCAGCAGCTTGGCCCCAGTAAACTATGGCTACACCTTC. Translation: CASSLAPVNYGYTF. This chain links TRBV5-6 with TRBJ1-2; D is uncertain. V was pared by 0 bases and J by 2 bases, with 8 bases between. The CDR3 covers 14 residues. The germline gives CDR1 SGHDT, CDR2 YYEEEE.

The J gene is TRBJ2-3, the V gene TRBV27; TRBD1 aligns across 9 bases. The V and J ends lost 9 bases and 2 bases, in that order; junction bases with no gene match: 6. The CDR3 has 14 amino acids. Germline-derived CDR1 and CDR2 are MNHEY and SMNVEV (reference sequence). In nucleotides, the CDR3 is TGTGCCAGTTACAGGGGGCGCAACACAGATACGCAGTATTTT. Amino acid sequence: CASYRGRNTDTQYF.